The clone carrying this TCR beta chain appeared a few times. What it binds is unknown. This CDR3 has 14 amino acids. The ends were cut back, 4 bases at V and 3 bases at J, with 14 bases in the middle. CDR1 is SGHRS, CDR2 YFSETQ, per germline. The data were taken from a study of CD8+ T cells in alopecia areata. Broader study findings: Unlike in mice, where it was clearer, TCR sharing across patients was less clear, possibly HLA-related. Compared with normal scalp, lesional scalp had higher clonality and more expanded CD8+ clones. Whether baseline CD8+ expansion is linked to response remains uncertain, given a single nonresponder.

The treatment was: oral pan-JAK inhibitor, 5-10 mg twice daily. cDNA reverse transcribed from extracted RNA served as the sequencing template. Libraries were prepared by immunoSEQ multiplex PCR; TCRdb keeps only in-frame clonotypes and omits some of them. The table records about 180,000 clones, about 55% of them present only once. The sequencing here drew on CD8+ T cells sorted from blood, taken at week 24, from a patient treated with tofacitinib. The clonotype comes from a human donor with alopecia areata. The V and J genes are TRBV5-1 and TRBJ2-7; D might be TRBD1 (6 bases). CDR3 in amino acids: CASSDSSGVYEQYF. The CDR3, as DNA: TGCGCCAGCAGCGACTCATCAGGGGTCTACGAGCAGTACTTC.